The present TCR beta chain was sequenced within a study of blood T cell repertoires in COVID-19. About the research overall: Whether acute or convalescent, the COVID-19 samples came from the United States, Italy and Spain.

Original data processing: Amplification with reference gene primers provided the estimates of nucleated cell counts. Profiled with immunoSEQ multiplex PCR; TCRdb holds only in-frame clones, not every one. V, J and clone size were drawn from that table, and D and trimming were deduced from the DNA. Of approximately 160,000 clones in the sample, 65% to 90% were seen once. Sequenced input: peripheral blood. The sequence was obtained from a woman aged 45-59 years in a cohort sampled during active or convalescent COVID-19.

CDR3 in amino acids: CASRGGKAGDYGYTF. The DNA of the CDR3 is TGTGCCAGCAGAGGGGGCAAAGCGGGGGACTATGGCTACACCTTC. The rearrangement links TRBV6-5 to TRBJ1-2, with 7 bases lining up with TRBD1. In germline, CDR1 is MNHEY, CDR2 SVGAGI. V dropped 6 bases and J dropped 3; count of bases not matched to a gene: 10. This CDR3 spans 15 amino acids.